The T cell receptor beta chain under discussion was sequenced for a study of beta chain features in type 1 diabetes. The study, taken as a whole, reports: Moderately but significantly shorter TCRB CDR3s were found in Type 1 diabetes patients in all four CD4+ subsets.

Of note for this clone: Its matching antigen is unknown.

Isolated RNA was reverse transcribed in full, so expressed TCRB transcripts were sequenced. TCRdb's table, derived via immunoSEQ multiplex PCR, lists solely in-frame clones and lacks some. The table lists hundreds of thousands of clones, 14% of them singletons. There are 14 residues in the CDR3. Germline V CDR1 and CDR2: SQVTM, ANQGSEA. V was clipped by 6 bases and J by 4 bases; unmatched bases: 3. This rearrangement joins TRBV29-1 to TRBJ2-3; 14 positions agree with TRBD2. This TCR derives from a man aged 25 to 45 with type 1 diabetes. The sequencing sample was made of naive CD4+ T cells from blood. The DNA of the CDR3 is TGCAGCGTGGGACTAGCGGGAGTGGCAGATACGCAGTATTTT. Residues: CSVGLAGVADTQYF.